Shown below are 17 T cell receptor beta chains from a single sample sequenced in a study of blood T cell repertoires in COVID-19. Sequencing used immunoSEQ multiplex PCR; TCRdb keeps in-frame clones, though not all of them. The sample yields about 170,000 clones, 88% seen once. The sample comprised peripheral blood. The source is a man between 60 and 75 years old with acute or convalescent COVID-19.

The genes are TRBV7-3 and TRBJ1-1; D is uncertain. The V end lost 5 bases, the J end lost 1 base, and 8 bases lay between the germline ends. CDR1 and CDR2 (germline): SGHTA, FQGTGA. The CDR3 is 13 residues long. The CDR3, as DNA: TGTGCCAGCAGCGTCCCAGGGAACACTGAAGCTTTCTTT. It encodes CASSVPGNTEAFF.

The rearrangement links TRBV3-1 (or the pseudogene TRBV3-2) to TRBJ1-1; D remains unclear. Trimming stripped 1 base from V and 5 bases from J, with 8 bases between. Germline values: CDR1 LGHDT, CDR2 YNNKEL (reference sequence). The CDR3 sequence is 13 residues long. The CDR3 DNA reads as TGTGCCAGCAGCCAAGTAAGTCGGACTGAAGCTTTCTTT. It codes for CASSQVSRTEAFF.

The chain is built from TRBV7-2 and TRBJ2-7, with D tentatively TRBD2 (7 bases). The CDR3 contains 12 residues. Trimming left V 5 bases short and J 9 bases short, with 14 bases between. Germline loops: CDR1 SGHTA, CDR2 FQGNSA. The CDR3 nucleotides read TGTGCCAGCAGCCTGCCGGGGGGCGTGCAGTACTTC. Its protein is CASSLPGGVQYF.

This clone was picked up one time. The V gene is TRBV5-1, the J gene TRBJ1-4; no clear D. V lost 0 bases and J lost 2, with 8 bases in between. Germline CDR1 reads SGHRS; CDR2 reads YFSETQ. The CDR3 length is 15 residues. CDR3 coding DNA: TGCGCCAGCAGCTTGGCGAGCCACACTAATGAAAAACTGTTTTTT. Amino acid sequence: CASSLASHTNEKLFF.

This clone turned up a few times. This chain's CDR3 is CASSPGLAGGYNEQFF. The CDR3 nucleotides read TGTGCCAGCAGCCCAGGACTAGCGGGAGGCTACAATGAGCAGTTCTTC. The chain has TRBV5-4 and TRBJ2-1; 14 bases are shared with TRBD2. The CDR3 is 16 amino acids. The ends lost 4 bases at V and 3 bases at J; junction bases unmatched: 3. Germline values: CDR1 SGHNT, CDR2 YYREEE (reference sequence).

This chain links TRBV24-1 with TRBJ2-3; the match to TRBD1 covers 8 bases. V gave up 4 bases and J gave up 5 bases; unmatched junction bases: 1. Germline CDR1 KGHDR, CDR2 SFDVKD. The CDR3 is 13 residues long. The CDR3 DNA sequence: TGTGCCACCAGTGACGACAGGGGAGATACGCAGTATTTT. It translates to CATSDDRGDTQYF.

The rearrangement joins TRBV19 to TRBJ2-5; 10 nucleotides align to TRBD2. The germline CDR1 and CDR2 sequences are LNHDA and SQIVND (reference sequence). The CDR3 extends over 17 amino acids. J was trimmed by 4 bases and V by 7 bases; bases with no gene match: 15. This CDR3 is CASTAYQAGGPGETQYF. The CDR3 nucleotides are TGTGCCAGTACAGCCTACCAAGCGGGAGGGCCGGGAGAGACCCAGTACTTC.

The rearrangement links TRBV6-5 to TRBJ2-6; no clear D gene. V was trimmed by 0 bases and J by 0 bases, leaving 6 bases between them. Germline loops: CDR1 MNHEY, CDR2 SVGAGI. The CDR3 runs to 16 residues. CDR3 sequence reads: CASSYSPISGANVLTF. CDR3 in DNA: TGTGCCAGCAGTTACTCCCCCATCTCTGGGGCCAACGTCCTGACTTTC.

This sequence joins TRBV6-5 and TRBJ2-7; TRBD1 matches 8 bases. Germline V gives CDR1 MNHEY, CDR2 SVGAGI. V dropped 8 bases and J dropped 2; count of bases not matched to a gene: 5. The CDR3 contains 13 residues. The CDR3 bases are TGTGCCAGCCGACTACAGGGGGCCTACGAGCAGTACTTC. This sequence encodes CASRLQGAYEQYF.

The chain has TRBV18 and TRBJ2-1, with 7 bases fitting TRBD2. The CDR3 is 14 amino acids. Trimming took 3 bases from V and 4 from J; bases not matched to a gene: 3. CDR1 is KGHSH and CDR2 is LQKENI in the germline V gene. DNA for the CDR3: TGTGCCAGCTCACCGAGCGGGGTGTACAATGAGCAGTTCTTC. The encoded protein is CASSPSGVYNEQFF.

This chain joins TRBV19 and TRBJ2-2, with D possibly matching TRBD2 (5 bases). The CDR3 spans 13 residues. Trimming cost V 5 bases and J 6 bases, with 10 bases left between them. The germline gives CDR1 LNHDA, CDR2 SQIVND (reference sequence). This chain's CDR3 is CASSPHGAGELFF. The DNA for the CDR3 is TGTGCCAGTAGTCCCCACGGGGCCGGGGAGCTGTTTTTT.

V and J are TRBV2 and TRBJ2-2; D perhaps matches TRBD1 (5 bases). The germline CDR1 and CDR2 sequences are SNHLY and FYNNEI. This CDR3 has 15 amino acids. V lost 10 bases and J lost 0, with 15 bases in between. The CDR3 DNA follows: TGTGCCATCCAAGGGGCCCGTTCGAACACCGGGGAGCTGTTTTTT. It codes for CAIQGARSNTGELFF.

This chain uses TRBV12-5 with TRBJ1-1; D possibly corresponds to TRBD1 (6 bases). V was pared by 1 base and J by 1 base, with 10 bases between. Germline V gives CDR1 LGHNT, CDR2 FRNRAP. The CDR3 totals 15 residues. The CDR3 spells CASGLGTARNTEAFF. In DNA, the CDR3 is TGTGCTAGTGGTTTGGGGACAGCAAGGAACACTGAAGCTTTCTTT.

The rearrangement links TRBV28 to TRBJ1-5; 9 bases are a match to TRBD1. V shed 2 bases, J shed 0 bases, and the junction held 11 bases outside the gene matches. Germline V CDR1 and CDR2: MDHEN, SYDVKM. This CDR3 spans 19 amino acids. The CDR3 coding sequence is TGTGCCAGCAGTTTAGACGGGGAACAGGGGGCGGATAGCAATCAGCCCCAGCATTTT. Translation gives CASSLDGEQGADSNQPQHF.

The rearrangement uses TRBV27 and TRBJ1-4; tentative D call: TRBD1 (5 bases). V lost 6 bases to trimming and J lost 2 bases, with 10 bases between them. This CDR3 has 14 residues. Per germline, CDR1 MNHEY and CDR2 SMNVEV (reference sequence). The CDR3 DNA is TGTGCCAGCAGCGCCGGGGGGACTAATGAAAAACTGTTTTTT. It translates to CASSAGGTNEKLFF.

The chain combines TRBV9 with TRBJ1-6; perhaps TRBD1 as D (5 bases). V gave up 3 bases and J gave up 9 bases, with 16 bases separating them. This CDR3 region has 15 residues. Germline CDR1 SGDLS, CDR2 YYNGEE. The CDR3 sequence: CASSAVYPRGSPLHF. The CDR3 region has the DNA TGTGCCAGCAGCGCCGTCTATCCAAGGGGTTCACCCCTCCACTTT. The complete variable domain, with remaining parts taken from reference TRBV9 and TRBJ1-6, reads DSGVTQTPKHLITATGQRVTLRCSPRSGDLSVYWYQQSLDQGLQFLIQYYNGEERAKGNILERFSAQQFPDLHSELNLSSLELGDSALYFCASSAVYPRGSPLHFGNGTRLTVT.

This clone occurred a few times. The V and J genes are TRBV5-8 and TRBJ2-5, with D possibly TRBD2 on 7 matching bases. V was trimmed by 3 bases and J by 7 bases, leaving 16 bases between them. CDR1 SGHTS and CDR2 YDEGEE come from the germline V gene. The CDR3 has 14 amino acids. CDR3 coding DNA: TGTGCCAGCAGCTATCAACAGGGAGGGGGGACCCAGTACTTC. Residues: CASSYQQGGGTQYF.